This TCR beta chain was documented in a study of blood T cell repertoires in COVID-19. Study in general: Whether acute or convalescent, the COVID-19 samples came from the United States, Italy and Spain.

In the original processing: Nucleated cell number was recorded as an estimate derived from reference gene primer amplification. The repertoire was sequenced with immunoSEQ multiplex PCR; TCRdb's copy has only in-frame clones and lacks some. The DNA gave D and trimming, while V, J and clone size come from that table. Of some 330,000 clones detected, around 83% appear once; the ten largest clones hold roughly 5.1%. V was pared by 6 bases and J by 4 bases, with 13 bases between. Germline V lookup: CDR1 KGHSH, CDR2 LQKENI. This CDR3 has 14 amino acids. The chain employs TRBV18 and TRBJ1-5; D possibly corresponds to TRBD1 (6 bases). The source is a woman between 45 and 60 years old who had recovered from COVID-19. The sample was PBMCs or T cells enriched from blood (not recorded which). The CDR3 loop reads CASSADSLNQPQHF. CDR3 DNA sequence: TGTGCCAGCTCCGCGGACAGTCTAAATCAGCCCCAGCATTTT.